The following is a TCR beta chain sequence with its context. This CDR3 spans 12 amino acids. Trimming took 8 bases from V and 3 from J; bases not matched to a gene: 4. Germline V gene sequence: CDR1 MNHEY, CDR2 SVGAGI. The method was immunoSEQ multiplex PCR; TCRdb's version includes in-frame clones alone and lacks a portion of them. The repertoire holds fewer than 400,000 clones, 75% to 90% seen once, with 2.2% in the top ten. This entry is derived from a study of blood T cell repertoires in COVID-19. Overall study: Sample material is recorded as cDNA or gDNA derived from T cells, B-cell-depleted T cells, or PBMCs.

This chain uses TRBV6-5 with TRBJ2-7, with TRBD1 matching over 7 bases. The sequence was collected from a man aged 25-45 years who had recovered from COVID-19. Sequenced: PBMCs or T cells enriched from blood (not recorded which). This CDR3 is CASCRDSYEQYF. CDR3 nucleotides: TGTGCCAGCTGCCGGGACAGCTACGAGCAGTACTTC.